The 2 T cell receptor beta chains presented below share a single source sample, sequenced in a study of beta chain features in type 1 diabetes. Study-wide findings and caveats: Among all four CD4+ subsets, Type 1 diabetes patients had TCRB CDR3s that were moderately but significantly shorter.

The study reverse transcribed the entire isolated RNA, so it sequenced expressed TCRB transcripts. Assay: immunoSEQ multiplex PCR; the TCRdb copy retains only in-frame clones and omits some. The repertoire holds 300,000 to 350,000 clones, with approximately 9.9% as singletons. Which antigens these TCRs recognize remains unknown. Sequencing was done on a sample of central memory CD4+ T cells from blood. These receptors were taken from a man aged 30-40 years with type 1 diabetes.

This clone was picked up a small number of times. The rearrangement links TRBV4-1 to TRBJ1-2; D is possibly TRBD1 (5 bases). With 0 bases removed from V and 8 bases from J, the gap between germline ends came to 13 bases. Per germline, CDR1 MGHRA and CDR2 YSYEKL. CDR3 length: 14 residues. CDR3 loop: CASSQDEGRDGYTF. In nucleotides, the CDR3 is TGCGCCAGCAGCCAAGACGAGGGCCGGGACGGCTACACCTTC.

At least ten counts were recorded for this clone. The CDR3 region is CATTAGYEQYF. CDR3 DNA: TGTGCCACCACCGCGGGGTACGAGCAGTACTTC. The V gene is TRBV7-9, the J gene TRBJ2-7, with D possibly TRBD2 on 6 matching bases. Trimming removed 10 bases at V and 4 bases at J, with 11 bases between. CDR1 and CDR2 (germline): SEHNR, FQNEAQ (reference sequence). The CDR3 loop spans 11 amino acids.